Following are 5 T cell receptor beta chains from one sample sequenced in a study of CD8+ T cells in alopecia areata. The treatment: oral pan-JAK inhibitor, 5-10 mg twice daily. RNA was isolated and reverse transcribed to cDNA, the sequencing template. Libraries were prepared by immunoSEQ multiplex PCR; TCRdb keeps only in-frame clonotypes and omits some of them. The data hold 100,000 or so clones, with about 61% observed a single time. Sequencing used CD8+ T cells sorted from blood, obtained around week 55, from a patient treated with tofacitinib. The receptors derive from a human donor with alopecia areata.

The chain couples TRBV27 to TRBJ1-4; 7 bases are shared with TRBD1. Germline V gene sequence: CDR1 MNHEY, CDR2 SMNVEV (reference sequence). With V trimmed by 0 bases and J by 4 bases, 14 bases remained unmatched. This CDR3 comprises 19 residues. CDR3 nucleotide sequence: TGTGCCAGCAGTTTATCCTCTCATACGACAGGGAAGCGTAATGAAAAACTGTTTTTT. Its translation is CASSLSSHTTGKRNEKLFF.

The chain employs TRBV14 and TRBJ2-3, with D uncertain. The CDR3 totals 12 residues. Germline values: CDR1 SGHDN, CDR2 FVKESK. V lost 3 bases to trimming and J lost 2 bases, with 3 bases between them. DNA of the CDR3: TGTGCCAGCAGCCACATCACAGATACGCAGTATTTT. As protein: CASSHITDTQYF.

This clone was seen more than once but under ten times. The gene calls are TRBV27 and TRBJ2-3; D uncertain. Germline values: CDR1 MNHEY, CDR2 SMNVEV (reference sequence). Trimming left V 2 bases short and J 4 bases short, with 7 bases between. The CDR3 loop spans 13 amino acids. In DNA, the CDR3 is TGTGCCAGCAGTTTAATGGGATCAGATACGCAGTATTTT. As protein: CASSLMGSDTQYF.

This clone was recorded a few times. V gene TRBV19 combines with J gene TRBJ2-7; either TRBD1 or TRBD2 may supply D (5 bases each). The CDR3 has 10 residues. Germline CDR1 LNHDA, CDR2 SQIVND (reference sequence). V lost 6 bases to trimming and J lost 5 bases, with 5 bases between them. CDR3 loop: CASRGDEQYF. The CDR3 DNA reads TGTGCCAGTAGGGGGGACGAGCAGTACTTC.

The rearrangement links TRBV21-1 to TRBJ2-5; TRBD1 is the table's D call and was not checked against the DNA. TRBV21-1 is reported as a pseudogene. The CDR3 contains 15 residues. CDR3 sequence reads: CASSKEDREEETQYF. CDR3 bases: TGTGCCAGCAGCAAAGAGGACAGGGAAGAAGAGACCCAGTACTTC.